This entry is about one TCR beta chain. The antigen is undetermined. The same CDR3 is also encoded by other DNA sequences in this sample. Measured with immunoSEQ multiplex PCR; TCRdb has only the in-frame clones, and not every one. Found here are about 170,000 clones, over 75% of them singletons; the top ten hold approximately 3%. The entry originates in a study of T cell responses to AZD1222 COVID-19 vaccine. Broader study findings: At 160-218 and 743-854, vaccine-associated CD4 TCRs were dominant, and they spanned spike. Donors were mostly white British, more females; clonal diversity possibly underestimated. The breadth and depth of Spike-specific TCRs increased once two AZD1222 doses had been given.

Per the germline V gene, CDR1 is MNHEY and CDR2 is SVGAGI. Between the trimmed V and J ends, which lost 2 bases and 2 bases, there was a span of 10 bases. This CDR3 region has 15 residues. The sample was peripheral blood, taken on day 0 of AZD1222 vaccination. The TCR originated in an adult in good health. This chain connects TRBV6-5 to TRBJ1-5; weak D call: TRBD1 (6 bases). The DNA of the CDR3 is TGTGCCAGCAGTTACGGGGGCGGGGGCAATCAGCCCCAGCATTTT. Protein sequence: CASSYGGGGNQPQHF.